The rows below give T cell receptor beta chains drawn from one sample of a study of shared clonotypes between healthy human individuals. The table came from immunoSEQ multiplex PCR; TCRdb's copy has only in-frame clones and leaves some out. The data contain approximately 620,000 clones, more than 95% of them singletons. Sequences were obtained from naive CD4+ T cells sorted from blood. These receptors were collected from a woman between 25 and 40 years old in good health. Both conserved end residues are part of each CDR3. D genes are given only for firm matches. Not every row has a clone size; where given, it reads once, few, many or a size class.

D gene,V gene,CDR3 length,J gene,clone size,CDR3 protein,CDR3 DNA
TRBD1,TRBV5-5,18,TRBJ2-7,.,CASSLEGDRDRRLYEQYF,TGTGCCAGCAGCTTGGAGGGGGACCGGGACAGGAGATTATACGAGCAGTACTTC
.,TRBV6-1,15,TRBJ2-7,.,CASSPPLARAYEQYF,TGTGCCAGCAGTCCCCCACTCGCCCGTGCCTACGAGCAGTACTTC
.,TRBV6-5,15,TRBJ1-4,once,CASSLQGGEDEKLFF,TGTGCCAGCAGCCTTCAAGGGGGAGAGGATGAAAAACTGTTTTTT
.,TRBV28,17,TRBJ2-7,.,CASSLSDWVGVTGEQYF,TGTGCCAGCAGTTTATCTGATTGGGTTGGGGTTACGGGCGAGCAGTACTTC
.,TRBV4-2,15,TRBJ2-3,.,CASSQFSSPTDTQYF,TGTGCCAGCAGCCAATTTAGCTCGCCCACAGATACGCAGTATTTT
TRBD2,TRBV7-7,18,TRBJ2-7,.,CASSFGTSGRTIPYEQYF,TGTGCCAGCAGCTTCGGGACTAGCGGGAGGACGATTCCCTACGAGCAGTACTTC
.,TRBV7-2,14,TRBJ1-2,.,CASSSGFVSGGYTF,TGTGCCAGCAGCTCAGGGTTTGTTTCGGGTGGCTACACCTTC
.,TRBV11-2,14,TRBJ2-7,.,CASSPGPNSVEQYF,TGTGCCAGCAGCCCTGGACCAAATTCGGTCGAGCAGTACTTC
.,TRBV9,14,TRBJ2-2,.,CASSVGTNTGELFF,TGTGCCAGCAGCGTTGGTACAAACACCGGGGAGCTGTTTTTT
TRBD1,TRBV5-1,16,TRBJ1-2,.,CASSLVQGGTTYGYTF,TGCGCCAGCAGCTTGGTTCAGGGGGGTACCACCTATGGCTACACCTTC
.,TRBV7-9,16,TRBJ2-2,.,CASSETGGSRTGELFF,TGTGCCAGCAGCGAGACTGGAGGTAGCAGGACCGGGGAGCTGTTTTTT
TRBD1,TRBV5-5,15,TRBJ2-7,.,CASSSPGQGGYEQYF,TGTGCCAGCAGCTCACCGGGACAGGGAGGTTACGAGCAGTACTTC
.,TRBV28,13,TRBJ2-7,.,CASSLRFPHEQYF,TGTGCCAGCAGTTTAAGGTTTCCCCACGAGCAGTACTTC
.,TRBV27,16,TRBJ1-2,.,CASSFSSGLQSYGYTF,TGTGCCAGCAGTTTTTCCTCCGGGCTCCAGTCCTATGGCTACACCTTC
TRBD2,TRBV11-2,15,TRBJ2-5,.,CASSLAGGTGVTQYF,TGTGCCAGCAGCTTAGCCGGGGGGACCGGTGTGACCCAGTACTTC
.,TRBV5-1,13,TRBJ2-3,.,CASSLVRTDTQYF,TGCGCCAGCAGCTTGGTTCGCACAGATACGCAGTATTTT
.,TRBV7-9,12,TRBJ2-5,few,CASMLGSGTQYF,TGTGCCAGCATGTTAGGCTCTGGGACCCAGTACTTC
.,TRBV21-1,21,TRBJ2-3,.,CASSKGGLRSTTHTSTDTQYF,TGTGCCAGCAGCAAAGGTGGACTGAGGTCAACAACCCATACTAGCACAGATACGCAGTATTTT
.,TRBV29-1,13,TRBJ2-1,.,CSVGQRTYNEQFF,TGCAGCGTTGGACAGAGAACCTACAATGAGCAGTTCTTC
.,TRBV6-5,11,TRBJ2-5,.,CASSGSETQYF,TGTGCCAGCAGTGGATCAGAAACCCAGTACTTC
TRBD2,TRBV5-4,13,TRBJ2-7,.,CASRSGSGYEQYF,TGTGCCAGCAGAAGCGGGAGTGGTTACGAGCAGTACTTC
.,TRBV7-8,13,TRBJ2-7,.,CASRVNRDGEQYF,TGTGCCAGCAGGGTTAACAGGGACGGCGAGCAGTACTTC
TRBD2,TRBV6-5,15,TRBJ2-3,once,CASSYSGRGTDTQYF,TGTGCCAGCAGTTATAGCGGGAGGGGGACAGATACGCAGTATTTT
.,TRBV5-1,15,TRBJ1-1,.,CASSLTGARNTEAFF,TGCGCCAGCAGCCTCACCGGGGCCAGGAACACTGAAGCTTTCTTT
.,TRBV29-1,13,TRBJ1-3,.,CSVVWTAGNTIYF,TGCAGCGTTGTGTGGACAGCTGGAAACACCATATATTTT
.,TRBV25-1,14,TRBJ2-2,.,CASSEYRYTGELFF,TGTGCCAGCAGTGAATACAGATACACCGGGGAGCTGTTTTTT
TRBD2,TRBV10-1,15,TRBJ2-3,.,CASSESAGRIDTQYF,TGCGCCAGCAGTGAATCAGCGGGAAGAATAGATACGCAGTATTTT
TRBD1,TRBV6-5,13,TRBJ1-6,.,CASRSTGVSPLHF,TGTGCCAGCAGATCGACAGGGGTCTCACCCCTCCACTTT
.,TRBV10-2,16,TRBJ2-2,.,CASSEVGVENTGELFF,TGCGCCAGCAGTGAGGTCGGGGTGGAGAACACCGGGGAGCTGTTTTTT
TRBD2,TRBV27,18,TRBJ2-7,once,CASSLSRLAGLTSYEQYF,TGTGCCAGCAGTTTAAGTCGACTAGCGGGGTTGACCTCCTACGAGCAGTACTTC
.,TRBV4-1,15,TRBJ2-6,.,CASRPRTSGANVLTF,TGCGCCAGCAGACCGAGAACCTCTGGGGCCAACGTCCTGACTTTC
TRBD1,TRBV18,16,TRBJ2-1,.,CASSPPGTVIYNEQFF,TGTGCCAGCTCACCACCCGGGACAGTAATCTACAATGAGCAGTTCTTC
.,TRBV28,15,TRBJ2-7,.,CASSLWQGIGYEQYF,TGTGCCAGCAGTTTATGGCAGGGAATAGGCTACGAGCAGTACTTC
.,TRBV5-8,11,TRBJ1-2,.,CASSLATLDTF,TGTGCCAGCAGCTTGGCCACACTCGACACCTTC
.,TRBV6-1,13,TRBJ1-1,.,CASSETAYTEAFF,TGTGCCAGCAGTGAAACTGCTTACACTGAAGCTTTCTTT
.,TRBV27,14,TRBJ2-7,.,CASLKGHPTVEQYF,TGTGCCAGCCTGAAGGGACATCCGACGGTCGAGCAGTACTTC
.,TRBV28,14,TRBJ2-7,.,CASSYDPTTYEQYF,TGTGCCAGCAGTTACGACCCTACTACGTACGAGCAGTACTTC
.,TRBV28,14,TRBJ1-3,.,CASYSPHFGNTIYF,TGTGCCAGCTACAGCCCTCATTTCGGAAACACCATATATTTT
TRBD2,TRBV4-1,17,TRBJ2-1,.,CASSQEPAGDNYNEQFF,TGCGCCAGCAGCCAAGAACCAGCGGGAGACAACTACAATGAGCAGTTCTTC
TRBD1,TRBV4-1,15,TRBJ2-7,.,CASSQEDRVGYEQYF,TGCGCCAGCAGCCAAGAGGACAGGGTGGGCTACGAGCAGTACTTC
.,TRBV18,15,TRBJ2-7,.,CASSPPGGLTYEQYF,TGTGCCAGCTCACCACCGGGGGGCCTCACCTACGAGCAGTACTTC
.,TRBV2,16,TRBJ2-6,.,CASSPDPSLRANVLTF,TGTGCCAGCAGCCCGGACCCCTCTCTGCGGGCCAACGTCCTGACTTTC
.,TRBV5-1,13,TRBJ1-3,.,CASAMDRARTIYF,TGCGCCAGCGCCATGGACCGGGCTAGGACCATATATTTT
TRBD2,TRBV5-4,16,TRBJ2-3,once,CASSPLGTSGVDTQYF,TGTGCCAGCAGCCCTTTAGGGACTAGCGGGGTTGATACGCAGTATTTT
.,TRBV18,13,TRBJ1-1,.,CASSPQGGTEAFF,TGTGCCAGCTCACCACAGGGGGGCACTGAAGCTTTCTTT
.,TRBV5-1,13,TRBJ2-5,once,CASSLDRKETQYF,TGCGCCAGCAGCTTGGACAGGAAGGAGACCCAGTACTTC
TRBD2,TRBV28,14,TRBJ2-1,.,CASSQVTSVYEQFF,TGTGCCAGCAGTCAGGTGACTAGCGTTTATGAGCAGTTCTTC
TRBD1,TRBV19,16,TRBJ2-5,once,CASSTRDRGTGKTQYF,TGTGCCAGTAGTACCCGGGACAGGGGAACAGGGAAGACCCAGTACTTC
.,TRBV6-5,14,TRBJ1-3,.,CASSSPGSGNTIYF,TGTGCCAGCAGTTCCCCGGGATCTGGAAACACCATATATTTT
.,TRBV6-1,16,TRBJ1-2,.,CASSASWRATNYGYTF,TGTGCCAGCAGTGCCTCCTGGAGGGCCACTAACTATGGCTACACCTTC